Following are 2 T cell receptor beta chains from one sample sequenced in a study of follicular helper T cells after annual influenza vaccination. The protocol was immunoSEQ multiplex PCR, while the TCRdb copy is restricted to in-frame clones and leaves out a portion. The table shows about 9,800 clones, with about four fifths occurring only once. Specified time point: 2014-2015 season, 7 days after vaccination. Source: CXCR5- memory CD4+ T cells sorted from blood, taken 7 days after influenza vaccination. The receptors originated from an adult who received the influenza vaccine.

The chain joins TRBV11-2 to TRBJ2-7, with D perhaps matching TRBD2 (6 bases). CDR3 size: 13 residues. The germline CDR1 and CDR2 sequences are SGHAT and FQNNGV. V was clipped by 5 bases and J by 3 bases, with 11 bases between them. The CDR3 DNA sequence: TGTGCCAGCAGCGCCTGGGGGGACTACGAGCAGTACTTC. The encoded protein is CASSAWGDYEQYF.

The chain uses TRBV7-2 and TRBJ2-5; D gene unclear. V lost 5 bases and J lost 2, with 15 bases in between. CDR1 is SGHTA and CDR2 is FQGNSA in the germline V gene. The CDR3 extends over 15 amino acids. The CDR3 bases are TGTGCCAGCAGCCCAGCCCGGGTGAGACAAGAGACCCAGTACTTC. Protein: CASSPARVRQETQYF.